The rows below give T cell receptor beta chains drawn from one sample of a study of T cell responses to AZD1222 COVID-19 vaccine. Sequencing was performed with immunoSEQ multiplex PCR; in TCRdb, only in-frame clones are kept and a portion is missing. This sample has 90,000 to 120,000 clones, with about 93% found just once. Here the sequenced sample was peripheral blood, taken 28 days after the second AZD1222 dose. The source of these receptors is an adult who received the AZD1222 COVID-19 vaccine. Each CDR3 is given with its conserved first and last residue. A D gene is named only where the DNA matches it firmly. Not every row has a clone size; where given, it reads once, few, many or a size class.

J gene	clone size	D gene	V gene	CDR3 DNA	CDR3 protein
TRBJ2-7	NA	TRBD1	TRBV19	TGTGCCAGTAGTATAGTGTCAGGGGGCTACGAGCAGTACTTC	CASSIVSGGYEQYF
TRBJ1-1	NA	TRBD1	TRBV28	TGTGCCAGCAGGCCCCCGGGACAGATGAACACTGAAGCTTTCTTT	CASRPPGQMNTEAFF
TRBJ2-7	NA	NA	TRBV30	TGTGCCTGGAGTATGGGGGCCCTCTCCTACGAGCAGTACTTC	CAWSMGALSYEQYF
TRBJ2-3	NA	NA	TRBV5-1	TGCGCCAGCAGCTTGTTTGGCAAGTTCGCGGATACGCAGTATTTT	CASSLFGKFADTQYF
TRBJ2-5	NA	TRBD1	TRBV30	TGTGCCTGGAGTGTTGGACAGGAAGAGACCCAGTACTTC	CAWSVGQEETQYF
TRBJ1-3	NA	TRBD1	TRBV7-2	TGTGCCAGCAGAGACCTCGGGACAGGGGGAAACACCATATATTTT	CASRDLGTGGNTIYF
TRBJ2-7	NA	NA	TRBV27	TGTGCCAGCAGTTTTACAGGGTTTGCCTACGAGCAGTACTTC	CASSFTGFAYEQYF
TRBJ2-3	NA	NA	TRBV11-2	TGTGCCAGCAGCTCGCGGGCCACCTCAGGGGGGAGAAGCACAGATACGCAGTATTTT	CASSSRATSGGRSTDTQYF
TRBJ2-5	NA	NA	TRBV13	TGTGCCAGCAGCTTAGCGGCACAAGAGACCCAGTACTTC	CASSLAAQETQYF
TRBJ2-7	NA	TRBD2	TRBV5-4	TGTGCCAGCAGCTCTCGGACTAGCGCCTACGAGCAGTACTTC	CASSSRTSAYEQYF
TRBJ2-5	NA	TRBD2	TRBV27	TGTGCCAGCAGTTCCCCTGGCCGGGAGGGAGAGACCCAGTACTTC	CASSSPGREGETQYF
TRBJ1-1	NA	TRBD1	TRBV6-5	TGTGCCAGCAGACTTCACAGGGGGCAGGCTGAAGCTTTCTTT	CASRLHRGQAEAFF
TRBJ2-7	NA	TRBD2	TRBV10-3	TGTGCCATCAGCTTTGGGACTAGCGGCTTTTACGAGCAGTACTTC	CAISFGTSGFYEQYF
TRBJ2-4	NA	TRBD1	TRBV9	TGTGCCAGCAGCGCCGGGACAGGGGGCCTTTACACACCCTTAGCCAAAAACATTCAGTACTTC	CASSAGTGGLYTPLAKNIQYF
TRBJ2-1	once	TRBD1	TRBV9	TGTGCCAGCAGCGTAGTGGGACAGGGGGCCCGGGAGCACAATGAGCAGTTCTTC	CASSVVGQGAREHNEQFF
TRBJ1-3	NA	NA	TRBV7-8	TGTGCCAGCAGCCCTGGAACAGGGTCCGGAAACACCATATATTTT	CASSPGTGSGNTIYF
TRBJ2-1	NA	NA	TRBV5-1	TGCGCCAGCAGCTTCAAGATAGACTACAATGAGCAGTTCTTC	CASSFKIDYNEQFF
TRBJ2-3	once	NA	TRBV5-4	TGTGCCAGCAGCTTGGACATAAACCCGGATACGCAGTATTTT	CASSLDINPDTQYF
TRBJ2-1	NA	NA	TRBV30	TGTGCCTGGAGTGAAGGTGTCCCCTACAATGAGCAGTTCTTC	CAWSEGVPYNEQFF
TRBJ2-1	once	TRBD2	TRBV13	TGTGCCAGCAGCTCCACTAGCGGGAGACGGGGAGAGCAGTTCTTC	CASSSTSGRRGEQFF
TRBJ2-1	NA	TRBD2	TRBV5-1	TGCGCCAGCAGCCTCGAGGGACTAGCGGGAGCCTACAATGAGCAGTTCTTC	CASSLEGLAGAYNEQFF
TRBJ1-1	NA	TRBD1	TRBV6-1	TGTGCCAGCAGTGAGGGACAGCCGAACACTGAAGCTTTCTTT	CASSEGQPNTEAFF
TRBJ2-1	NA	TRBD2	TRBV9	TGTGCCAGCAGCGCTAGCGGGAGGGCCTATAATAATGAGCAGTTCTTC	CASSASGRAYNNEQFF
TRBJ2-2	NA	NA	TRBV4-1	TGCGCCAGCAGCCAGGGGATGGGGGCTAACACCGGGGAGCTGTTTTTT	CASSQGMGANTGELFF
TRBJ2-1	NA	TRBD2	TRBV7-6	TGTGCCAGCAGCTTAGGACTAGCGGGGGACAATGAGCAGTTCTTC	CASSLGLAGDNEQFF
TRBJ1-1	NA	NA	TRBV9	TGTGCCAGCAGCCCAAGAGGCAGCTTCGCGGACACTGAAGCTTTCTTT	CASSPRGSFADTEAFF